These 24 T cell receptor beta chains were all obtained from the same sample, sequenced in a study of early T cells in non-severe SARS-CoV-2 infection. TCRdb recomputed calls from the 5' RACE reads with MiXCR, one row per CDR3 protein. The table lists roughly 100,000 distinct CDR3 sequences, less than 15% of them singletons. Sequencing was performed on whole blood. Source of these receptors: an adult who was a healthcare worker with PCR-confirmed SARS-CoV-2 infection or an uninfected control (not recorded which).

In its sample, this clonotype was seen many times. The chain is built from TRBV3-1 and TRBJ1-3; 7 bases are a match to TRBD1. This CDR3 has 16 residues. Germline assignment: CDR1 LGHDT and CDR2 YNNKEL (reference sequence). V was clipped by 4 bases and J by 0 bases; unmatched bases: 6. The CDR3 DNA sequence: TGTGCCAGCAGCCCCCAGGGACAGAGCTCTGGAAACACCATATATTTT. Amino acids: CASSPQGQSSGNTIYF.

The sample holds many counts of this clonotype. The V and J genes are TRBV7-9 and TRBJ1-3; D is unresolved. Trimming pared 0 bases from V and 1 base from J, leaving 7 bases between. Per germline, CDR1 SEHNR and CDR2 FQNEAQ (reference sequence). The CDR3 is 15 amino acids. CDR3 protein: CASSLAWGSGNTIYF. The CDR3 nucleotides read TGTGCCAGCAGCTTAGCATGGGGTTCTGGAAACACCATATATTTT.

This clonotype has ten or more counts. This chain links TRBV7-9 with TRBJ1-4, with D uncertain. There are 12 residues in the CDR3. Germline V lookup: CDR1 SEHNR, CDR2 FQNEAQ (reference sequence). V was cut by 5 bases and J by 7 bases, with 8 bases left in between. CDR3 DNA: TGTGCCAGCAGCGTGTGGAGTGAAAAACTGTTTTTT. Its translation is CASSVWSEKLFF.

The J gene is TRBJ2-4, the V gene TRBV6-2 or TRBV6-3; possible D gene TRBD2, 5 bases. This CDR3 has 16 amino acids. V was clipped by 6 bases and J by 2 bases, with 17 bases between them. Germline V CDR1 and CDR2: MNHEY, SVGEGT. CDR3 in DNA: TGTGCCAGCAGGCCCCTCGCCGAGGGAACCAAAAACATTCAGTACTTC. Its protein is CASRPLAEGTKNIQYF.

The rearrangement joins TRBV5-5 to TRBJ2-3, with D possibly TRBD1 on 5 matching bases. V was cut by 0 bases and J by 2 bases, with 10 bases left in between. Germline CDR1 reads SGHKS; CDR2 reads YYEKEE (reference sequence). This CDR3 is built from 15 residues. The CDR3 DNA is TGTGCCAGCAGCTTGGGGCAAGGGGACACAGATACGCAGTATTTT. Translating it yields CASSLGQGDTDTQYF.

This clonotype has just a few counts. This chain connects TRBV7-2 to TRBJ2-7; D remains ambiguous. Germline V gene sequence: CDR1 SGHTA, CDR2 FQGNSA. Trimming left V 4 bases short and J 0 bases short, with 7 bases between. The CDR3 sequence is 13 residues long. As DNA, the CDR3 is TGTGCCAGCAGCTCCGCCAGCTCCTACGAGCAGTACTTC. Protein product: CASSSASSYEQYF.

There are many counts of this clonotype. The chain has TRBV5-1 and TRBJ2-5; TRBD2 aligns across 8 bases. V dropped 4 bases and J dropped 1; count of bases not matched to a gene: 9. CDR3 length equals 16 residues. The germline V gene encodes CDR1 SGHRS and CDR2 YFSETQ. This CDR3 reads CASSPSATSGQETQYF. In DNA, the CDR3 is TGCGCCAGCAGCCCCAGTGCAACTAGCGGCCAAGAGACCCAGTACTTC.

This clonotype has only a few counts. The rearrangement joins TRBV6-2 or TRBV6-3 to TRBJ1-1, with unresolved D. The CDR3 extends over 12 amino acids. Per germline, CDR1 MNHEY and CDR2 SVGEGT. Trimming stripped 7 bases from V and 6 bases from J, with 12 bases between. The CDR3 DNA is TGTGCCAGCACCCGGCCCTCAGCTGAAGCTTTCTTT. Translation: CASTRPSAEAFF.

This clonotype was recorded many times. The rearrangement uses TRBV5-1 and TRBJ1-2; 7 bases align to TRBD1. Per the germline V gene, CDR1 is SGHRS and CDR2 is YFSETQ. Trimming took 0 bases from V and 4 from J; bases not matched to a gene: 3. The CDR3 totals 14 residues. DNA for the CDR3: TGCGCCAGCAGCTTGGGACAGGGAACCTATGGCTACACCTTC. Translated, it gives CASSLGQGTYGYTF.

The CDR3 protein is CATSDETGVGYTF. DNA for the CDR3: TGTGCCACCAGTGATGAAACAGGGGTTGGCTACACCTTC. The chain carries TRBV24-1 and TRBJ1-2, with 7 bases identical to TRBD1. The V segment lost 3 bases and the J segment 7 bases; nucleotides outside the gene matches: 4. The length of the CDR3 is 13 residues. Germline CDR1 is KGHDR and CDR2 is SFDVKD.

The chain links TRBV6-5 to TRBJ2-7; D is unresolved. V was pared by 2 bases and J by 3 bases, with 14 bases between. The CDR3 sequence is 15 residues long. Germline CDR1 MNHEY, CDR2 SVGAGI. The CDR3 reads CASSYQLGIGYEQYF. The CDR3 nucleotides read TGTGCCAGCAGTTACCAGCTGGGGATTGGCTACGAGCAGTACTTC.

There are many counts of this clonotype. The chain uses TRBV7-2 and TRBJ1-5; D call uncertain. The CDR3 length is 14 residues. Between the trimmed V and J ends, which lost 5 bases and 3 bases, there was a span of 11 bases. CDR1 and CDR2 from the germline V gene are SGHTA and FQGNSA. This CDR3 reads CASSPRRFNQPQHF. The CDR3 DNA reads as TGTGCCAGCAGCCCCAGACGGTTCAATCAGCCCCAGCATTTT.

This clonotype came up many times. The chain uses TRBV7-9 and TRBJ2-2; D is ambiguous. Per germline, CDR1 SEHNR and CDR2 FQNEAQ (reference sequence). This CDR3 has 12 residues. Trimming shortened V by 3 bases and J by 5 bases, and 4 bases separated the two germline ends. CDR3 nucleotides: TGTGCCAGCAGCTTTGGAACCGGGGAGCTGTTTTTT. It translates to CASSFGTGELFF. The full variable domain, with the rest looked up from reference TRBV7-9 and TRBJ2-2, is DTGVSQNPRHKITKRGQNVTFRCDPISEHNRLYWYRQTLGQGPEFLTYFQNEAQLEKSRLLSDRFSAERPKGSFSTLEIQRTEQGDSAMYLCASSFGTGELFFGEGSRLTVL.

This clonotype has only a few counts. This chain uses TRBV18 with TRBJ1-1; 7 bases line up with TRBD1. This CDR3 is built from 13 residues. J lost 8 bases, V lost 2 bases, and 5 bases had no gene match. Germline values: CDR1 KGHSH, CDR2 LQKENI. The CDR3 DNA reads as TGTGCCAGCTCACCAGATTGGACAGGCGAAGCTTTCTTT. Protein sequence: CASSPDWTGEAFF.

The chain joins TRBV28 to TRBJ1-2; a weak D match, TRBD1 (5 bases). CDR1 MDHEN and CDR2 SYDVKM come from the germline V gene. The CDR3 runs to 14 residues. V lost 4 bases and J lost 5, with 14 bases in between. The chain's CDR3 is CASSSPGRSYGYTF. CDR3 nucleotide sequence: TGTGCCAGCAGTTCTCCGGGACGTTCATATGGCTACACCTTC.

This clonotype occurred a few times. The V gene is TRBV5-8, the J gene TRBJ2-3; TRBD2 aligns across 8 bases. The CDR3 totals 17 residues. Germline trimming cut 0 bases from V and 5 bases from J; bases unmatched to any gene: 11. Per the germline V gene, CDR1 is SGHTS and CDR2 is YDEGEE. The DNA for the CDR3 is TGTGCCAGCAGCTTGGAGGCACGCGGGGGGCCAAAAGATACGCAGTATTTT. Protein sequence: CASSLEARGGPKDTQYF. Drawing the rest from reference TRBV5-8 and TRBJ2-3, the complete variable domain is EAGVTQSPTHLIKTRGQQATLRCSPISGHTSVYWYQQALGLGLQFLLWYDEGEERNRGNFPPRFSGRQFPNYSSELNVNALELEDSALYLCASSLEARGGPKDTQYFGPGTRLTVL.

This clonotype was picked up many times. The CDR3: CASSPGARSYEQYF. The CDR3 DNA is TGTGCCAGCTCACCGGGGGCCCGTTCCTACGAGCAGTACTTC. The genes are TRBV18 and TRBJ2-7; tentatively, D is TRBD1 (6 bases). V shed 3 bases and J shed 1 base, with 10 bases lying between them. CDR3 length equals 14 residues. Germline CDR1 KGHSH, CDR2 LQKENI.

The CDR3: CSGATDTQYF. The CDR3 DNA reads TGCAGCGGAGCCACAGATACGCAGTATTTT. The chain carries TRBV29-1 and TRBJ2-3; D call uncertain. The CDR3 length is 10 residues. Looked up from germline, CDR1 is SQVTM and CDR2 is ANQGSEA. V was trimmed by 7 bases and J by 2 bases, leaving 4 bases between them.

The rearrangement joins TRBV20-1 to TRBJ1-2; D remains ambiguous. This CDR3 is 10 amino acids long. Germline V gives CDR1 DFQATT, CDR2 SNEGSKA (reference sequence). Trimming took 2 bases from V and 7 from J, leaving 5 bases between them. The CDR3 region has the DNA TGCAGTGCTAGACGGGGTGGCTACACCTTC. It translates to CSARRGGYTF.

At least ten counts were recorded for this clonotype. V and J are TRBV7-2 and TRBJ2-4; TRBD2 matches 7 bases. The CDR3 has 13 amino acids. Trimming at V came to 8 bases and at J to 1 base, leaving 2 bases not matched to a gene. Per the germline V gene, CDR1 is SGHTA and CDR2 is FQGNSA. Here the CDR3 DNA reads TGTGCCAGCGGGGGAGGGGCCAAAAACATTCAGTACTTC. Translation gives CASGGGAKNIQYF.

This clonotype was observed a handful of times. In nucleotides, the CDR3 is TGCGCCAGCAGTGAGTCGACTCCCGGCCTCTACGAGCAGTACTTC. As protein: CASSESTPGLYEQYF. V and J are TRBV10-1 and TRBJ2-7; D is undetermined. CDR3 length: 15 residues. Looked up from germline, CDR1 is WNHNN and CDR2 is SYGVQD (reference sequence). Trimming shortened V by 0 bases and J by 3 bases, and 12 bases separated the two germline ends.

In its sample, this clonotype was seen a few times. The chain uses TRBV7-9 and TRBJ2-1, with D maybe TRBD2 (6 bases). The length of the CDR3 is 15 residues. The V end was cut by 2 bases, the J end by 5 bases, with 13 bases between. Germline V CDR1 and CDR2: SEHNR, FQNEAQ (reference sequence). CDR3 coding DNA: TGTGCCAGCAGCTTACAAGCGGGCCCCAACAATGAGCAGTTCTTC. This codes for CASSLQAGPNNEQFF.

This rearrangement joins TRBV5-4 to TRBJ2-2; D possibly corresponds to TRBD2 (6 bases). V was trimmed by 0 bases and J by 5 bases, leaving 14 bases between them. The CDR3 loop spans 16 amino acids. Germline values: CDR1 SGHNT, CDR2 YYREEE (reference sequence). The CDR3 reads CASSLARDRGTGELFF. The CDR3 bases are TGTGCCAGCAGCTTGGCCAGGGATCGGGGGACCGGGGAGCTGTTTTTT.

Only a few counts were recorded for this clonotype. The CDR3 region is CASSRGPMKLFF. As DNA, the CDR3 is TGTGCCAGCAGCCGCGGGCCAATGAAGCTTTTCTTT. This chain links TRBV7-9 with TRBJ1-1; D not certain. Germline loops: CDR1 SEHNR, CDR2 FQNEAQ (reference sequence). The CDR3 is made up of 12 amino acids. Trimming pared 5 bases from V and 13 bases from J, leaving 17 bases between.